The rows below give T cell receptor beta chains drawn from one sample of a study of Ad26.COV2.S vaccination and SARS-CoV-2 variants. Profiled with immunoSEQ multiplex PCR; TCRdb holds only in-frame clones, not every one. The sample carries about 370,000 clones, around nine tenths recorded once. The sequenced sample was peripheral blood, obtained in a trial of Ad26.COV2.S vaccine versus placebo. The receptors were gathered from a person between 18 and 65 years old who received the Ad26.COV2.S COVID-19 vaccine or a placebo. Each CDR3 is given with its conserved first and last residue. D genes are given only for firm matches. Not every row has a clone size; where given, it reads once, few, many or a size class.

d_gene	v_gene	abundance	j_gene	len	CDR3nt	CDR3aa
NA	TRBV7-9	few	TRBJ1-3	13	TGTGCCAGCAGCTTTAACTCTCTGGGCACCATATATTTT	CASSFNSLGTIYF
NA	TRBV6-5	NA	TRBJ2-1	14	TGTGCCAGCAGTTACTCCGGACTTGGTAGGGAGCAGTTCTTC	CASSYSGLGREQFF
TRBD2	TRBV28	NA	TRBJ2-1	15	TGTGCCAGCAGGCCCGGGACTAGCGGGGTCGATGAGCAGTTCTTC	CASRPGTSGVDEQFF
TRBD1	TRBV2	NA	TRBJ1-1	14	TGTGCCAGCAGTGAAGCAGGGGGCATCACTGAAGCTTTCTTT	CASSEAGGITEAFF
TRBD1	TRBV19	NA	TRBJ1-6	13	TGTGCCTGCCGGGACAGTCGTAATTCACCCCTCCACTTT	CACRDSRNSPLHF
TRBD1	TRBV5-1	NA	TRBJ1-4	15	TGCGCCAGCGGCCGACAGGGGGCGAGAGATGAAAAACTGTTTTTT	CASGRQGARDEKLFF
TRBD2	TRBV5-4	NA	TRBJ2-1	13	TGTGCCAGCAAGGCGGGGGCCTACAATGAGCAGTTCTTC	CASKAGAYNEQFF
TRBD1	TRBV4-1	NA	TRBJ1-1	14	TGCGCCAGCAGCCAATGGGACAGGGAGGCTGAAGCTTTCTTT	CASSQWDREAEAFF
NA	TRBV6-5	NA	TRBJ1-5	13	TGTGCCAGCAGTTACGGGAGCAATCAGCCCCAGCATTTT	CASSYGSNQPQHF
NA	TRBV10-1	NA	TRBJ1-1	13	TGCGCCAGCAGTGGCTCCTCGGGCACTGAAGCTTTCTTT	CASSGSSGTEAFF
NA	TRBV15	NA	TRBJ1-3	15	TGTGCCACCAGCAGAGATCCAGGGACTGGAAACACCATATATTTT	CATSRDPGTGNTIYF
NA	TRBV15	NA	TRBJ2-7	13	TGTGCCACCAGCCACGGCAAGGACTACGAGCAGTACTTC	CATSHGKDYEQYF
NA	TRBV5-6	once	TRBJ1-2	16	TGTGCCAGCAGCTTGGGGGGGCGTCACTTTCGCTATGGCTACACCTTC	CASSLGGRHFRYGYTF
NA	TRBV2	NA	TRBJ2-1	15	TGTGCCAGCAGTGAGGCCGGGACAAATTACAATGAGCAGTTCTTC	CASSEAGTNYNEQFF